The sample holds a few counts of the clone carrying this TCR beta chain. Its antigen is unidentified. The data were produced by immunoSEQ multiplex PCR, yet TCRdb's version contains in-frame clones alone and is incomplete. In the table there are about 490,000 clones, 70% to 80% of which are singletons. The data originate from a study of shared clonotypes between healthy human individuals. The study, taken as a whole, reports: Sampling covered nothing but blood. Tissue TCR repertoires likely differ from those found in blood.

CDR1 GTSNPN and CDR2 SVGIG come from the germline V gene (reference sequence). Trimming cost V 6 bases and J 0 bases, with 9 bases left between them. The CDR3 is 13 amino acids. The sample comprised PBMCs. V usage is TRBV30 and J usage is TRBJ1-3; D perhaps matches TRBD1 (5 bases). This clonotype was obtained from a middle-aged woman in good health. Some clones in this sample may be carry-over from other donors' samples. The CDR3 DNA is TGTGCCTGTCACGGGGCCTCTGGAAACACCATATATTTT. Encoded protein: CACHGASGNTIYF.